The clone carrying this T cell receptor (beta chain) was counted at least ten times. Antigen unknown. TCRdb re-analysed the RT-PCR reads in MiXCR, keeping a single row per CDR3 protein. The data hold roughly 500,000 distinct CDR3 sequences, with roughly 25% observed a single time. Trimming took off 3 bases at V and 0 bases at J, with 6 bases between the two ends. CDR3 length: 13 residues. The sample comes from a study of response to subunit inactivated influenza vaccine. Points from the study as a whole: Each seasonal flu vaccination may recruit only limited new T cells, authors suggested.

This rearrangement joins TRBV12-3 or TRBV12-4 to TRBJ2-7; D gene unclear. This specimen consisted of CD4+ T cells sorted from PBMCs, obtained 5 days after vaccination. This TCR came from a man aged 50-59 years who received an inactivated influenza vaccine. The CDR3 sequence is CASSLGSSYEQYF. The CDR3, as DNA: TGTGCCAGCAGTTTGGGCAGCTCCTACGAGCAGTACTTC.